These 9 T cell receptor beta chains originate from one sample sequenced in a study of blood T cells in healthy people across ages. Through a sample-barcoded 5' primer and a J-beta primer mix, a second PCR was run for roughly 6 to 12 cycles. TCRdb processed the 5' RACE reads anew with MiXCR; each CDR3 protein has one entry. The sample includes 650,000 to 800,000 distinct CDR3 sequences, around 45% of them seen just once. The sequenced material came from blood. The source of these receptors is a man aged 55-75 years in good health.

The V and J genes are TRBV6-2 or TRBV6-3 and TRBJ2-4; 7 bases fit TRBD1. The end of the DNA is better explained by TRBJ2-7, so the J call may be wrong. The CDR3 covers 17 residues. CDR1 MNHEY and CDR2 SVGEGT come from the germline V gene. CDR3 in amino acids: CASSYLPMQGVEHEQYF. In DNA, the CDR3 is TGTGCCAGCAGTTACCTCCCCATGCAGGGGGTGGAACACGAGCAGTACTTC.

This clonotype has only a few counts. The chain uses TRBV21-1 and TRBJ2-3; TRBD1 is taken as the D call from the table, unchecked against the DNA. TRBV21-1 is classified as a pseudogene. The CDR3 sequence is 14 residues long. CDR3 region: CASSKGGQKDTQYF. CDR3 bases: TGTGCCAGCAGCAAAGGGGGACAGAAAGATACGCAGTATTTT.

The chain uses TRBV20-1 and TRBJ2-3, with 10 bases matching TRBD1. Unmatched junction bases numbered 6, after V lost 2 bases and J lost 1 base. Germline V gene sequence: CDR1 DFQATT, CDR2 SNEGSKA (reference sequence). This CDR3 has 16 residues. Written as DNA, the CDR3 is TGCAGTGCTAGATCCCCCGGGACAGGGGGCACAGATACGCAGTATTTT. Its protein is CSARSPGTGGTDTQYF.

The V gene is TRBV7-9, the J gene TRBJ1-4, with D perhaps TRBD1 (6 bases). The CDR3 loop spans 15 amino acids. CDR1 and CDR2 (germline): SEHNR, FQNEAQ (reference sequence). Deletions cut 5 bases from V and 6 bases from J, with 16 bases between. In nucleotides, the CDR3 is TGTGCCAGCAGCCCCGAGACAGGATTGGATGAAAAACTGTTTTTT. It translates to CASSPETGLDEKLFF.

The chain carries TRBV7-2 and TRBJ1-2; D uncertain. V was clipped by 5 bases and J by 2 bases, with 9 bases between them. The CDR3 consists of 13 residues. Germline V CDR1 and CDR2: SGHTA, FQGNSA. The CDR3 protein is CASSQQINYGYTF. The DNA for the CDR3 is TGTGCCAGCAGCCAACAGATAAACTATGGCTACACCTTC. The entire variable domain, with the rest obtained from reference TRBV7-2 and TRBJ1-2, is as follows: GAGVSQSPSNKVTEKGKDVELRCDPISGHTALYWYRQSLGQGLEFLIYFQGNSAPDKSGLPSDRFSAERTGGSVSTLTIQRTQQEDSAVYLCASSQQINYGYTFGSGTRLTVV.

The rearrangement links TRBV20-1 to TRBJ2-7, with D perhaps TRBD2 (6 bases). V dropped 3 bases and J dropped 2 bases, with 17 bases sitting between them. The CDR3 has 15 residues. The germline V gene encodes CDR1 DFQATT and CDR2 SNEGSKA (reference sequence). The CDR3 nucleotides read TGCAGTGCTAGGGGCGGGGCAGCCTTTCCCTACGAGCAGTACTTC. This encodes CSARGGAAFPYEQYF.

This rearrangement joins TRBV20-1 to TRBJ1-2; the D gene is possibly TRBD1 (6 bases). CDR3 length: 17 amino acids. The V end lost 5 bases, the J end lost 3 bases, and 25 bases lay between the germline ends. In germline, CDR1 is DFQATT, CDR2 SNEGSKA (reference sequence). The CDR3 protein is CSAPIPQGSSAHYGYTF. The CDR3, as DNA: TGCAGTGCTCCTATCCCTCAGGGGTCTTCTGCCCACTATGGCTACACCTTC.

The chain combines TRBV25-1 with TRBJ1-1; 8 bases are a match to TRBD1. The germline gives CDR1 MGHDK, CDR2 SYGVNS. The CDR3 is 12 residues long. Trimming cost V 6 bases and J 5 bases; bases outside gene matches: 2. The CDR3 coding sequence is TGTGCCAGCAGGGACAGGGCGACTGAAGCTTTCTTT. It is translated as CASRDRATEAFF.

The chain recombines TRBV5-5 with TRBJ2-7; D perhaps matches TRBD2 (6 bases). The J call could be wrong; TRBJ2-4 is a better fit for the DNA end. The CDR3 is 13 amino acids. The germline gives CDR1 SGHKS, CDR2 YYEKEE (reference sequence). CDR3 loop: CASSTPGENIQYF. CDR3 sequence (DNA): TGTGCCAGCAGCACCCCGGGAGAAAACATTCAGTACTTC.